These 6 T cell receptor beta chains were all obtained from the same sample, sequenced in a study of early T cells in non-severe SARS-CoV-2 infection. MiXCR, run by TCRdb on the 5' RACE reads, gives a single entry per CDR3 protein. The table shows some 81,000 distinct CDR3 sequences, with roughly 16% occurring only once. Material for sequencing was whole blood. The receptor set was obtained from an adult who was a healthcare worker with PCR-confirmed SARS-CoV-2 infection or an uninfected control (not recorded which).

V and J are TRBV6-2 or TRBV6-3 and TRBJ2-1; D gene ambiguous. V dropped 7 bases and J dropped 9 bases, with 10 bases sitting between them. This CDR3 has 11 residues. Germline CDR1 reads MNHEY; CDR2 reads SVGEGT. CDR3 amino acids: CASTNWGEQFF. As DNA, the CDR3 is TGTGCCAGCACCAATTGGGGTGAGCAGTTCTTC.

This clonotype was observed a handful of times. The chain recombines TRBV20-1 with TRBJ1-2; D may be TRBD1 (5 bases). From germline, CDR1 is DFQATT and CDR2 SNEGSKA (reference sequence). The CDR3 contains 15 residues. V lost 6 bases and J 4 bases, leaving 21 bases between the germline ends. CDR3 region: CSALLGGSIGYGYTF. As DNA, the CDR3 is TGCAGTGCCCTCCTCGGGGGATCCATCGGCTATGGCTACACCTTC.

V and J are TRBV19 and TRBJ1-1; D remains ambiguous. Germline-derived CDR1 and CDR2 are LNHDA and SQIVND (reference sequence). The CDR3 runs 14 residues. The V end was cut by 2 bases, the J end by 1 base, with 8 bases between. CDR3 sequence reads: CASSIFDGNTEAFF. CDR3 DNA: TGTGCCAGTAGTATATTTGACGGGAACACTGAAGCTTTCTTT.

The rearrangement links TRBV20-1 to TRBJ1-1, with a possible D match to TRBD1 (5 bases). The CDR3 runs to 11 residues. V was pared by 7 bases and J by 4 bases, with 10 bases between. Germline lookup yields CDR1 DFQATT and CDR2 SNEGSKA (reference sequence). The CDR3 region is CSVTGGTEAFF. The CDR3 region has the DNA TGCAGTGTCACCGGGGGCACTGAAGCTTTCTTT.

The chain employs TRBV9 and TRBJ2-1; 10 bases align to TRBD1. Per germline, CDR1 SGDLS and CDR2 YYNGEE. The CDR3 totals 16 residues. V lost 3 bases, J lost 5 bases, and 8 bases stayed unmatched. CDR3 amino acids: CASSAKRQGAHNEQFF. The CDR3 DNA is TGTGCCAGCAGCGCAAAAAGACAGGGGGCCCACAATGAGCAGTTCTTC. Supplemented by reference TRBV9 and TRBJ2-1, the full variable domain reads DSGVTQTPKHLITATGQRVTLRCSPRSGDLSVYWYQQSLDQGLQFLIQYYNGEERAKGNILERFSAQQFPDLHSELNLSSLELGDSALYFCASSAKRQGAHNEQFFGPGTRLTVL.

This clonotype has more than one count but fewer than ten. DNA for the CDR3: TGTGCCAGCAGTTACGACGGGCACGGGACAGACTACGAGCAGTACTTC. It codes for CASSYDGHGTDYEQYF. V gene TRBV6-5 combines with J gene TRBJ2-7, with 7 bases identical to TRBD1. Germline trimming cut 2 bases from V and 3 bases from J; bases unmatched to any gene: 10. From germline, CDR1 is MNHEY and CDR2 SVGAGI. This CDR3 is built from 16 residues.